These 9 T cell receptor beta chains came from one sample sequenced in a study of blood T cell repertoires in COVID-19. TCRdb's table, derived via immunoSEQ multiplex PCR, lists solely in-frame clones and lacks some. The sample includes 150,000 to 190,000 clones, around 84% of them seen just once. Sequencing was performed on PBMCs or T cells enriched from blood (not recorded which). These receptors were obtained from a man in his fifties who had recovered from COVID-19.

This clone was seen a single time. The chain uses TRBV21-1 and TRBJ1-3; the DNA was not used to check the table's D call, TRBD1. TRBV21-1 is given as a pseudogene. This CDR3 is 18 amino acids long. As DNA, the CDR3 is TGTGCCAGCAGCAAAGCAGGTCCCAGGGTAGTTTCTGGAAACACCATATATTTT. Its translation: CASSKAGPRVVSGNTIYF.

The genes are TRBV14 and TRBJ2-5, with 7 bases that match TRBD1. Germline V CDR1 and CDR2: SGHDN, FVKESK. CDR3 length equals 15 residues. With V trimmed by 1 base and J by 8 bases, 10 bases remained unmatched. CDR3 nucleotide sequence: TGTGCCAGCAGCCAAGTGGGAGTCGGGACAGACACCCAGTACTTC. Translation: CASSQVGVGTDTQYF.

V gene TRBV9 combines with J gene TRBJ2-5; 10 bases agree with TRBD2. CDR3 size: 15 residues. Germline V gives CDR1 SGDLS, CDR2 YYNGEE. V gave up 4 bases and J gave up 5 bases; unmatched junction bases: 8. The CDR3 loop is CASSQAGGPSETQYF. CDR3 bases: TGTGCCAGCAGCCAAGCGGGGGGGCCTTCGGAGACCCAGTACTTC. The whole variable domain, remainder taken from reference TRBV9 and TRBJ2-5, is DSGVTQTPKHLITATGQRVTLRCSPRSGDLSVYWYQQSLDQGLQFLIQYYNGEERAKGNILERFSAQQFPDLHSELNLSSLELGDSALYFCASSQAGGPSETQYFGPGTRLLVL.

The chain combines TRBV7-8 with TRBJ2-3; perhaps TRBD2 as D (6 bases). V lost 1 base, J lost 6 bases, and 8 bases lay in between. Looked up from germline, CDR1 is SGHVS and CDR2 is FQNEAQ. The CDR3 has 13 residues. CDR3 protein: CASSLGRGDTQYF. In nucleotides, the CDR3 is TGTGCCAGCAGCTTAGGTCGGGGGGATACGCAGTATTTT.

The chain has TRBV6-1 and TRBJ2-7; TRBD1 matches 10 bases. The CDR3 spans 14 residues. The junction had 2 bases not matched to a gene; V was cut back by 2 bases and J by 4 bases. Germline V gives CDR1 MNHNS, CDR2 SASEGT. CDR3 sequence: CASSEKDRGYEQYF. The DNA of the CDR3 is TGTGCCAGCAGTGAAAAGGACAGGGGGTACGAGCAGTACTTC.

The CDR3 spells CASSKGRRGAFLAGANVLTF. The CDR3 DNA sequence: TGTGCCAGCAGCAAAGGGCGCAGGGGGGCTTTCTTGGCCGGGGCCAACGTCCTGACTTTC. This chain connects TRBV21-1 to TRBJ2-6; TRBD1 reflects the table's D call only, with no check against the DNA. TRBV21-1 represents a pseudogene. The CDR3 covers 20 residues.

This clone was seen a handful of times. J is TRBJ1-6 and V is TRBV19, with a tentative D call TRBD1 (6 bases). V lost 1 base and J 7 bases, leaving 14 bases between the germline ends. Per the germline V gene, CDR1 is LNHDA and CDR2 is SQIVND (reference sequence). This CDR3 region has 16 residues. The CDR3 spells CASSIVHRERNSPLHF. DNA of the CDR3: TGTGCCAGTAGTATAGTCCACAGGGAACGGAATTCACCCCTCCACTTT.

The J gene is TRBJ1-2, the V gene TRBV5-1, with D possibly being TRBD1 (6 bases). Per germline, CDR1 SGHRS and CDR2 YFSETQ. Trimming took off 2 bases at V and 3 bases at J, with 11 bases between the two ends. This CDR3 contains 14 residues. In DNA, the CDR3 is TGCGCCAGCAGCTTAAAAACAGGGTACTATGGCTACACCTTC. It is translated as CASSLKTGYYGYTF.

The V and J genes are TRBV7-9 and TRBJ1-1; 8 nucleotides agree with TRBD1. The CDR3 consists of 15 residues. Trimming took 5 bases from V and 2 from J; bases not matched to a gene: 7. Germline CDR1 and CDR2: SEHNR and FQNEAQ (reference sequence). CDR3 sequence: CASSHTGGINTEAFF. The CDR3 bases are TGTGCCAGCAGCCACACAGGGGGAATAAACACTGAAGCTTTCTTT.